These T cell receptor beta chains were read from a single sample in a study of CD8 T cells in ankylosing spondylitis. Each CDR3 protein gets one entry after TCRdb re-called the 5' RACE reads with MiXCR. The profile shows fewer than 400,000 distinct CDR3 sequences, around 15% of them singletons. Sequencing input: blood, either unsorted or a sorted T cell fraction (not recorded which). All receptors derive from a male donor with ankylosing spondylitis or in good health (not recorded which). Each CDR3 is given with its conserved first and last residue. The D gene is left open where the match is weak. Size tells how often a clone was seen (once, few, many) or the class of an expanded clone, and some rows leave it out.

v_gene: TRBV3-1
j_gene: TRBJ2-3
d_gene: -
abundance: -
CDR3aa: CASSQDRGQGRDTQYF
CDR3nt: TGTGCCAGCAGCCAAGATCGCGGGCAGGGGAGAGATACGCAGTATTTT

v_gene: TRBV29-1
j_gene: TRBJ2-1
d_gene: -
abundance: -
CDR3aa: CSVESEQFF
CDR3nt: TGCAGCGTTGAAAGTGAGCAGTTCTTC

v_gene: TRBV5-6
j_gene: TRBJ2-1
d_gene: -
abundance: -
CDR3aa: CASSPLRDQEQFF
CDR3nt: TGTGCCAGCAGCCCTCTCCGGGACCAGGAGCAGTTCTTC

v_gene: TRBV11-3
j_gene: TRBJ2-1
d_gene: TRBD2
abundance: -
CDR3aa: CASSLGLAGFEQFF
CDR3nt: TGTGCCAGCAGCTTAGGACTAGCGGGGTTTGAGCAGTTCTTC

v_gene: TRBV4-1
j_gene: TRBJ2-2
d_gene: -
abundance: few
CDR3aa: CASSTTPGAGTLGELFF
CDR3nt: TGCGCCAGCAGCACAACACCGGGGGCGGGGACGCTTGGGGAGCTGTTTTTT

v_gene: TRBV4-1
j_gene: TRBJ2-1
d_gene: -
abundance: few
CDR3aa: CASSLGRAGGSYNEQFF
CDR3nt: TGCGCCAGCAGCCTCGGACGAGCGGGTGGGTCCTACAATGAGCAGTTCTTC

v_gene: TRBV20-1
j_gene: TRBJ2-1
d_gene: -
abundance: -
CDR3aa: CSAMGLANNEQFF
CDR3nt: TGCAGTGCTATGGGACTCGCTAACAATGAGCAGTTCTTC

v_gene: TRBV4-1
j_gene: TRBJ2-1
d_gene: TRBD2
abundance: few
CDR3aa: CASSTSNLGVGRDEQFF
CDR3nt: TGCGCCAGCAGTACCTCGAACCTAGGAGTTGGGAGGGATGAGCAGTTCTTC

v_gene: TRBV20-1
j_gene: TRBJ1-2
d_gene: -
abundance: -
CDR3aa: CSARDAGRGPHGYTF
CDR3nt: TGCAGTGCTAGAGACGCTGGAAGAGGGCCCCATGGCTACACCTTC

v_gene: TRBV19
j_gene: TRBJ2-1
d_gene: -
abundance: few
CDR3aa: CASSGVSYNEQFF
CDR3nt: TGTGCCAGTAGTGGGGTATCCTACAATGAGCAGTTCTTC

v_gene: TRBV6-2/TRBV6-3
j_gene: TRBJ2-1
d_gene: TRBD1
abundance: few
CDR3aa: CASRETGGPQNEQFF
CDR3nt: TGTGCCAGCAGAGAGACAGGGGGCCCACAAAATGAGCAGTTCTTC

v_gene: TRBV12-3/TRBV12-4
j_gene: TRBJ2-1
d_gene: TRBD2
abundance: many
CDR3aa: CASSRLAWDNEQFF
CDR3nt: TGTGCCAGCAGCCGACTAGCGTGGGACAATGAGCAGTTCTTC

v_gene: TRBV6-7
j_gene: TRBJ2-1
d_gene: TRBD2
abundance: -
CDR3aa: CASSYSLSGGVINEQFF
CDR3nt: TGTGCCAGCAGTTACTCCCTCAGCGGGGGGGTAATCAATGAGCAGTTCTTC

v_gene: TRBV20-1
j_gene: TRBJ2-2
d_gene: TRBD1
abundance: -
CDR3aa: CSATSGTGTGELFF
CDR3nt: TGCAGTGCTACGTCCGGGACAGGCACCGGGGAGCTGTTTTTT

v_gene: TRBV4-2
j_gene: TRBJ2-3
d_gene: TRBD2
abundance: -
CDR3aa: CASSQEVLAGTDTQYF
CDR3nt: TGTGCCAGCAGCCAAGAAGTCCTAGCGGGAACAGATACGCAGTATTTT

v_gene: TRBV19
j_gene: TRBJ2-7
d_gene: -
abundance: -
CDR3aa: CARGPSCEQYF
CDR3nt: TGTGCCAGAGGACCTTCCTGCGAGCAGTACTTC

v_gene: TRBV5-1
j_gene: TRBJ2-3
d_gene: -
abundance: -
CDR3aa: CASRRLGRDTQYF
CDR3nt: TGCGCCAGCAGAAGACTAGGAAGAGATACGCAGTATTTT

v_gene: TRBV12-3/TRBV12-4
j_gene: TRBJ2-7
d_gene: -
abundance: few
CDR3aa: CASKQTGLWNEQYF
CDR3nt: TGTGCCAGCAAACAAACCGGCCTGTGGAACGAGCAGTACTTC

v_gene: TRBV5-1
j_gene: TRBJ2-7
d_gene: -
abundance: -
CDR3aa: CASSFGQGGGYEQYF
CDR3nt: TGCGCCAGCAGCTTCGGGCAGGGAGGGGGCTACGAGCAGTACTTC

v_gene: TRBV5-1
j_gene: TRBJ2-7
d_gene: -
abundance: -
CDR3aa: CASSSYMTVRDEQYF
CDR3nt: TGCGCCAGCAGCTCGTACATGACCGTGCGGGACGAGCAGTACTTC

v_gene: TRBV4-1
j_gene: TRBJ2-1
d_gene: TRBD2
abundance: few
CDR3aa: CASSQGRENEQFF
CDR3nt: TGCGCCAGCAGCCAAGGGCGGGAGAATGAGCAGTTCTTC

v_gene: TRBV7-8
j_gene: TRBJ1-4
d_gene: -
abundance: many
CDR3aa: CASSLVPATKLFF
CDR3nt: TGTGCCAGCAGCTTAGTACCGGCCACCAAACTGTTTTTT

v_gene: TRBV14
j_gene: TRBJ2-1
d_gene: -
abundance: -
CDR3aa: CASSQESGGEAYNEQFF
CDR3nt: TGTGCCAGCAGCCAAGAATCGGGTGGGGAAGCCTACAATGAGCAGTTCTTC

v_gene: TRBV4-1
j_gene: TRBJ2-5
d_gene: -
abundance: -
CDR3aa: CASSRTVYQETQYF
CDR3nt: TGCGCCAGCAGCCGCACAGTGTACCAAGAGACCCAGTACTTC

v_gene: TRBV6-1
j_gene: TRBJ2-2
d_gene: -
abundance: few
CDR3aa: CASHGTGNTGELFF
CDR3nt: TGTGCCAGCCATGGGACTGGGAACACCGGGGAGCTGTTTTTT

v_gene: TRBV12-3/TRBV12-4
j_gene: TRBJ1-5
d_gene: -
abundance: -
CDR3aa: CASSFRMGQRDQPQHF
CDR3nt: TGTGCCAGCAGTTTCCGTATGGGACAACGCGATCAGCCCCAGCATTTT

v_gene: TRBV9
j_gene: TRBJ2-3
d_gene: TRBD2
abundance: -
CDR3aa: CASSVGRSGVSLDTQYF
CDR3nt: TGTGCCAGCAGCGTAGGCCGCAGCGGGGTGTCTTTAGATACGCAGTATTTT

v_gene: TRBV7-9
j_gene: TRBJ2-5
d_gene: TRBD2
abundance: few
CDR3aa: CASSLGGRAEETQYF
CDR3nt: TGTGCCAGCAGCTTAGGCGGGAGGGCTGAAGAGACCCAGTACTTC

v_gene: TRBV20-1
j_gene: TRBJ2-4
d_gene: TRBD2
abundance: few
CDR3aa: CSATSGSLVKNIQYF
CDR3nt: TGCAGTGCTACCAGCGGGAGCTTAGTCAAAAACATTCAGTACTTC

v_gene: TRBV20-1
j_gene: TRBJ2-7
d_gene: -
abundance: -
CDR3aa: CSARGGLSYEQYF
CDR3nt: TGCAGTGCTAGAGGGGGCCTCTCCTACGAGCAGTACTTC

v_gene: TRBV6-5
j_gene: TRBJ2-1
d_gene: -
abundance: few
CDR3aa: CASTLDAGQWFF
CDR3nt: TGTGCCAGCACTTTAGACGCGGGGCAATGGTTCTTC

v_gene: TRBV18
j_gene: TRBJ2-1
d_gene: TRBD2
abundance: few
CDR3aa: CASPPPGQGDPSGLAGLSNEQFF
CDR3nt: TGTGCCAGTCCACCACCGGGACAGGGGGATCCTTCGGGACTAGCGGGGTTATCCAATGAGCAGTTCTTC

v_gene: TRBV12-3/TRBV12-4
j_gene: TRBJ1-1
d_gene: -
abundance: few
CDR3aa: CATLSGHRGNTEAFF
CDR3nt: TGTGCCACACTATCGGGGCACCGAGGGAACACTGAAGCTTTCTTT

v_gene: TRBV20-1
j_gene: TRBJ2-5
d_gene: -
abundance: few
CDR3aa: CSAQGSNQETQYF
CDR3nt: TGCAGTGCCCAAGGGTCGAACCAAGAGACCCAGTACTTC

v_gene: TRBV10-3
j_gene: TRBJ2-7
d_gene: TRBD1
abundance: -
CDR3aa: CAISSRDRGNEQYF
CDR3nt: TGTGCCATCAGCAGCCGGGACAGGGGAAACGAGCAGTACTTC

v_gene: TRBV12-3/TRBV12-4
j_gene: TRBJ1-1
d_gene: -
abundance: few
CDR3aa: CASTVAADTEAFF
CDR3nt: TGTGCCAGCACCGTTGCGGCAGACACTGAAGCTTTCTTT

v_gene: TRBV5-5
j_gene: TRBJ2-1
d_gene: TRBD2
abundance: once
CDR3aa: CASSLNPGLAARGNEQFF
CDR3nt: TGTGCCAGCAGCTTGAACCCGGGACTAGCGGCCAGAGGGAATGAGCAGTTCTTC

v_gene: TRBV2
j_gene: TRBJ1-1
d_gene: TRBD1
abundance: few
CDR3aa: CASRVDRVNTEAFF
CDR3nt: TGTGCCAGCAGGGTAGACAGGGTCAACACTGAAGCTTTCTTT

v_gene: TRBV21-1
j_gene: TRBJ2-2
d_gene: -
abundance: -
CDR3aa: CASSKAGLAGAETGELFF
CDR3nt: TGTGCCAGCAGCAAAGCGGGACTAGCGGGGGCGGAGACCGGGGAGCTGTTTTTT

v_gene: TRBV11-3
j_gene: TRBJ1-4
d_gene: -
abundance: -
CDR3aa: CASSASGGDEKLFF
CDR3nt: TGTGCCAGCAGCGCCTCGGGGGGAGATGAAAAACTGTTTTTT

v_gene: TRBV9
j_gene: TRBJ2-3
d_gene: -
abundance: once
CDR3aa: CASSSRVETDTQYF
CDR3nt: TGTGCCAGCAGCTCCAGGGTAGAGACAGATACGCAGTATTTT

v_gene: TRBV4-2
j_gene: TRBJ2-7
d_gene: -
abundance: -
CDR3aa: CASSREQGRYEQYF
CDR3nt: TGTGCCAGCAGCCGAGAACAGGGTCGCTACGAGCAGTACTTC

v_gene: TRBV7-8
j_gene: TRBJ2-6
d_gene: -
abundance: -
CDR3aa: CASSLVMTPPGANVLTF
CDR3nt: TGTGCCAGCAGCCTCGTTATGACCCCTCCGGGGGCCAACGTCCTGACTTTC

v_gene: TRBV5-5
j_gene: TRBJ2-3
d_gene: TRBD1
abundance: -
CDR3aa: CASRLSSWTGTQYF
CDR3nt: TGTGCCAGCAGACTGAGCTCATGGACAGGGACGCAGTATTTT

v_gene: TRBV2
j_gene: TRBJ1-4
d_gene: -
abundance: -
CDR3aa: CASSEQGSTNEKLFF
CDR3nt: TGTGCCAGCAGCGAACAGGGCTCAACTAATGAAAAACTGTTTTTT